This TCR beta chain was documented in a study of blood T cell repertoires in COVID-19. Whole-study context: Some COVID-19 samples were acute and others convalescent; all came from the United States, Italy and Spain.

Some clones are missing from TCRdb's copy, which holds only in-frame ones; the method was immunoSEQ multiplex PCR. The sample has about 170,000 clones; roughly four fifths are singletons. The participants were between about 18 and 90 years old and came from fewer than 25 US areas. Two consecutive negative NP/OP PCR tests, clearance, or resolved symptoms defined Cohort 3 recovery. This clone was counted only a few times. The V gene lost 6 bases and the J gene lost 8 bases, with 16 bases spanning the gap. The CDR3 has 14 amino acids. The germline V gene has CDR1 LGHNT and CDR2 FRNRAP. Sequencing used PBMCs or T cells enriched from blood (not recorded which). The genes are TRBV12-5 and TRBJ2-2; possibly TRBD1 for D (6 bases). The clonotype originates from a man aged 45 to 65 who had recovered from COVID-19. CDR3 in DNA: TGTGCTAGTGGATCCGGGACACAAGCGGGGGAGCTGTTTTTT. It yields the protein CASGSGTQAGELFF.